Each of the 10 T cell receptor beta chains below was sequenced from the same sample in a study of response to subunit inactivated influenza vaccine. Using its own MiXCR run on the RT-PCR reads, TCRdb lists one record per CDR3 protein. Of over 450,000 distinct CDR3 sequences in the sample, under 15% were seen once. This specimen was PBMCs from blood, taken about 40 days after vaccination. The origin of the receptors is a middle-aged man who received an inactivated influenza vaccine.

In its sample, this clonotype was seen a few times. The chain combines TRBV7-2 with TRBJ2-7, with a tentative D call TRBD1 (5 bases). The CDR3 contains 14 residues. Germline loops: CDR1 SGHTA, CDR2 FQGNSA. Trimming shortened V by 0 bases and J by 4 bases, and 10 bases separated the two germline ends. DNA for the CDR3: TGTGCCAGCAGCTTAGCGGGGCAGAAATACGAGCAGTACTTC. It codes for CASSLAGQKYEQYF.

Note on this clonotype: One end of the junction does not line up with germline, which may come from a read error. This chain uses TRBV29-1 with TRBJ1-6, with 7 bases fitting TRBD1. CDR1 SQVTM and CDR2 ANQGSEA come from the germline V gene. The CDR3 runs 13 residues. The CDR3 nucleotides are TGCAGCGTTAAAGACAGGGTAGGGTCACCCCTCCACTTT. Translation: CSVKDRVGSPLHF.

This clonotype showed up just a few times. The V call is TRBV9, the J call TRBJ2-3; TRBD2 agrees at 8 bases. Losses at the gene ends were 6 bases for V and 2 bases for J; bases not matched to a gene: 14. Germline V gene data show CDR1 as SGDLS and CDR2 as YYNGEE. This CDR3 is built from 17 residues. The CDR3 DNA reads TGTGCCAGCAAAAGGAAGGGAGGACTAGCTGACACAGATACGCAGTATTTT. This gives the protein CASKRKGGLADTDTQYF.

About this clonotype: A read error may produce the germline difference seen at one junction end. The genes are TRBV7-7 and TRBJ1-5; 12 nucleotides align to TRBD1. The CDR3 spans 18 residues. Per germline, CDR1 SSHAT and CDR2 FNYEAQ (reference sequence). CDR3 amino acids: CASSPRDRGLGGNQPQHF. The CDR3 DNA reads as TGTGCTAGCAGCCCAAGGGACAGGGGGCTGGGAGGCAATCAGCCCCAGCATTTT. The full variable domain, completed using reference TRBV7-7 and TRBJ1-5, is GAGVSQSPRYKVTKRGQDVTLRCDPISSHATLYWYQQALGQGPEFLTYFNYEAQPDKSGLPSDRFSAERPEGSISTLTIQRTEQRDSAMYRCASSPRDRGLGGNQPQHFGDGTRLSIL.

The rearrangement links TRBV7-9 to TRBJ2-7, with D perhaps given as TRBD1 or TRBD2 (5 bases each). The germline CDR1 and CDR2 sequences are SEHNR and FQNEAQ (reference sequence). The CDR3 sequence is 14 residues long. Deletions cut 5 bases from V and 4 bases from J, with 15 bases between. The CDR3 spells CASSRAGSRYEQYF. In nucleotides, the CDR3 is TGTGCCAGCAGCAGGGCAGGGAGTCGTTACGAGCAGTACTTC. Complete variable domain (other parts from reference TRBV7-9 and TRBJ2-7): DTGVSQNPRHKITKRGQNVTFRCDPISEHNRLYWYRQTLGQGPEFLTYFQNEAQLEKSRLLSDRFSAERPKGSFSTLEIQRTEQGDSAMYLCASSRAGSRYEQYFGPGTRLTVT.

This chain links TRBV7-3 with TRBJ2-3, with TRBD2 matching over 12 bases. CDR1 and CDR2 (germline): SGHTA, FQGTGA. The V and J ends lost 1 base and 4 bases, in that order; junction bases with no gene match: 3. The CDR3 length is 16 residues. CDR3 DNA sequence: TGTGCCAGCAGCTTAAATCTAGCGGGAGGGTCAGATACGCAGTATTTT. This translates into CASSLNLAGGSDTQYF.

This clonotype was counted ten times or more. This chain connects TRBV2 to TRBJ1-4; D remains ambiguous. Germline V CDR1 and CDR2: SNHLY, FYNNEI. Trimming shortened V by 7 bases and J by 4 bases, and 4 bases separated the two germline ends. The CDR3 sequence is 11 residues long. In DNA, the CDR3 is TGTGCCAGCACACGTAATGAAAAACTGTTTTTT. It specifies CASTRNEKLFF.

This clonotype was seen only a few times. The rearrangement joins TRBV28 to TRBJ2-5; TRBD2 matches 7 bases. CDR1 MDHEN and CDR2 SYDVKM come from the germline V gene. J lost 1 base, V lost 4 bases, and 6 bases had no gene match. The CDR3 runs 15 residues. CDR3 bases: TGTGCCAGCAGTTCGGCGGGGGACCTCCAAGAGACCCAGTACTTC. Amino acid sequence: CASSSAGDLQETQYF.

This clonotype was seen more than once but under ten times. V gene TRBV11-2 combines with J gene TRBJ1-5; D gene ambiguous. CDR3 size: 16 residues. Germline CDR1 SGHAT, CDR2 FQNNGV. Trimming removed 5 bases at V and 0 bases at J, with 14 bases between. As DNA, the CDR3 is TGTGCCAGCAGCCCCCAATCAGGCTATAGCAATCAGCCCCAGCATTTT. This sequence encodes CASSPQSGYSNQPQHF.

The V call is TRBV24-1, the J call TRBJ2-1; 8 positions agree with TRBD1. CDR1 and CDR2 (germline): KGHDR, SFDVKD. CDR3 length equals 15 residues. The ends lost 7 bases at V and 4 bases at J; junction bases unmatched: 8. CDR3 residues: CATSPGTGNYNEQFF. The CDR3 nucleotides read TGTGCCACCAGCCCCGGGACAGGAAATTACAATGAGCAGTTCTTC.